This is a list of T cell receptor beta chains from one sample in a study of T-cell reconstitution after alpha-beta-depleted transplantation in children. TCRdb re-derived calls from the PCR reads in MiXCR, one entry per CDR3 protein. This sample yields some 80,000 distinct CDR3 sequences, of which 15% to 20% are seen a single time; about half belongs to the top ten. The source material was PBMCs, mostly from graft donor cells, sampled 360 days after TCRalphabeta/CD19-depleted stem cell transplant. These receptor sequences come from a male patient aged 2 to 9 who had a stem cell transplant for acute lymphoblastic leukemia, so the T cells may come from the graft donor. The CDR3 runs from the conserved cysteine through the conserved F or W. A D gene is named only where the DNA matches it firmly. Not all rows give a size; the values are once, few, many and, for expanded clones, a class.

j_call,d_call,clone_size,v_call,cdr3_aa,cdr3_nt
TRBJ2-1,TRBD2,few,TRBV11-3,CASSLGSTSGTQGQFF,TGTGCCAGCAGCTTAGGATCGACTAGCGGGACGCAAGGGCAGTTCTTC
TRBJ2-7,-,few,TRBV24-1,CATSDLPQGYEQYF,TGTGCCACCAGTGATTTGCCACAGGGCTACGAGCAGTACTTC
TRBJ2-1,TRBD2,few,TRBV6-4,CASSPSGRLGNEQFF,TGTGCCAGCAGCCCGAGCGGGAGATTGGGGAATGAGCAGTTCTTC
TRBJ2-1,-,-,TRBV12-3/TRBV12-4,CASSFELSPYNEQFF,TGTGCCAGCAGTTTCGAACTTAGCCCCTACAATGAGCAGTTCTTC
TRBJ2-3,-,-,TRBV7-6,CASSLATRSATDTQYF,TGTGCCAGCAGCTTAGCGACTAGATCAGCCACAGATACGCAGTATTTT
TRBJ2-3,-,few,TRBV7-9,CASSLERDTQYF,TGTGCCAGCAGCTTAGAACGGGATACGCAGTATTTT
TRBJ1-1,-,once,TRBV12-3/TRBV12-4,CASSFGYGYMNTEAFF,TGTGCCAGCAGTTTTGGGTACGGGTATATGAACACTGAAGCTTTCTTT
TRBJ2-7,TRBD2,few,TRBV10-3,CAISDSTQRGRYEQYF,TGTGCCATCAGTGACTCGACCCAGCGGGGCCGCTACGAGCAGTACTTC
TRBJ2-3,-,many,TRBV10-3,CAISESLSTDTQYF,TGTGCCATCAGTGAGTCCCTTAGCACAGATACGCAGTATTTT
TRBJ2-3,-,few,TRBV9,CASSAQPHQYTQYF,TGTGCCAGCAGCGCACAACCCCACCAATATACGCAGTATTTT
TRBJ2-3,TRBD2,-,TRBV19,CASRTSGSQITQYF,TGTGCCAGCAGGACTAGCGGCTCACAGATTACGCAGTATTTT
TRBJ2-1,-,many,TRBV12-3/TRBV12-4,CASSTQGFYNEQFF,TGTGCCAGCAGCACGCAGGGTTTTTACAATGAGCAGTTCTTC
TRBJ2-5,-,-,TRBV10-3,CAISESVAGPQETQYF,TGTGCCATCAGTGAGTCGGTCGCAGGCCCTCAAGAGACCCAGTACTTC
TRBJ2-1,TRBD1,few,TRBV5-1,CASSPGQSSYNEQFF,TGCGCCAGCAGCCCGGGACAGAGCTCCTACAATGAGCAGTTCTTC
TRBJ2-5,-,many,TRBV28,CATLEHFRETQYF,TGTGCCACCCTAGAGCATTTTAGGGAGACCCAGTACTTC
TRBJ2-7,TRBD2,-,TRBV10-3,CAISETETSGSIHSSYEQYF,TGTGCCATCAGTGAGACGGAAACTAGCGGGAGTATCCATAGCTCCTACGAGCAGTACTTC
TRBJ2-1,-,-,TRBV11-3,CASSLETSWQFF,TGTGCCAGCAGCTTAGAAACTAGCTGGCAGTTCTTC